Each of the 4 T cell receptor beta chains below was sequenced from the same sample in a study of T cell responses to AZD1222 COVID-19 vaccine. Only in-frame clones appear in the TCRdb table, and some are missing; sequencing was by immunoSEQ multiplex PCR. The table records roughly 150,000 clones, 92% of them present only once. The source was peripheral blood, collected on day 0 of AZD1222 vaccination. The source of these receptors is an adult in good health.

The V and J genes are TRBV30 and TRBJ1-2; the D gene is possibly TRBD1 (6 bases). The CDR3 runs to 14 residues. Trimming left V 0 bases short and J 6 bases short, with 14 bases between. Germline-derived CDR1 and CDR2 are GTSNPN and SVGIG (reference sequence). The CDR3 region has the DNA TGTGCCTGGAGTGTACGGGGGCGCGAGGATGGCTACACCTTC. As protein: CAWSVRGREDGYTF.

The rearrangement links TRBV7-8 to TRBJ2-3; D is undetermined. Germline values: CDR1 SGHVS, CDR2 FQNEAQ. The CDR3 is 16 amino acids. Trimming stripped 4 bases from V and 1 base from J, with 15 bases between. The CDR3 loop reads CASSSGRSRGTDTQYF. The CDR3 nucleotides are TGTGCCAGCAGCTCCGGGCGGAGTAGGGGCACAGATACGCAGTATTTT.

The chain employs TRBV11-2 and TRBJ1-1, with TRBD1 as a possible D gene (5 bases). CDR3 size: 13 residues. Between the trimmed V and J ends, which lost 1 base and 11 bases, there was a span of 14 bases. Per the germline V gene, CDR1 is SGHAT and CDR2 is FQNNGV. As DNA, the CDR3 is TGTGCCAGCAGCTTAGGTCATGGGGCCGAGGCTTTCTTT. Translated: CASSLGHGAEAFF.

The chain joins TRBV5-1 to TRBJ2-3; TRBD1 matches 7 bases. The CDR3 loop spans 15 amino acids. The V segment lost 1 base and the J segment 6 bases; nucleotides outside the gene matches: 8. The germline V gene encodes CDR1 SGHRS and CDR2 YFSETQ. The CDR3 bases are TGCGCCAGCAGCTTGAGAGGGACAGCAACGGATACGCAGTATTTT. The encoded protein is CASSLRGTATDTQYF.